The T cell receptor beta chain described here comes from a study of T-cell memory formation after mild COVID-19. Whole-study findings and limits: Detection of some responders pre-infection suggested pre-existing cross-reactive memory T cells participated.

Points on this clonotype: Its antigen is still unknown.

Trimming pared 4 bases from V and 1 base from J, leaving 7 bases between. The CDR3 sequence is 13 residues long. From germline, CDR1 is LGHNT and CDR2 FRNRAP. TCRdb redid the calling of the 5' RACE reads with MiXCR, one entry per CDR3 protein. The sample yields about 130,000 distinct CDR3 sequences, about a sixth seen once. Sample: PBMCs or a T cell subset sorted from them (not recorded which). The chain combines TRBV12-5 with TRBJ1-1; D unresolved. This sequence originates from an adult woman who had mild COVID-19 (a few samples of this study predate the infection). Cell type and time point are not known. The CDR3 region is CASGSDRNTEAFF. CDR3 bases: TGTGCTAGTGGTTCGGATAGGAACACTGAAGCTTTCTTT.